This T cell receptor beta chain was profiled in a study of T-cell memory formation after mild COVID-19. On the study more broadly: Largely donor-specific TCR clusters were found.

The germline V gene encodes CDR1 DFQATT and CDR2 SNEGSKA (reference sequence). The ends lost 4 bases at V and 1 base at J; junction bases unmatched: 2. CDR3 length equals 13 residues. TCRdb re-analysed the 5' RACE reads in MiXCR, keeping a single row per CDR3 protein. This sample has some 300,000 distinct CDR3 sequences; approximately 19% occur once, and the top ten carry around 20%. The chain recombines TRBV20-1 with TRBJ2-3, with 7 bases matching TRBD1. The receptor's source is a man between 18 and 29 years old who had mild COVID-19 (a few samples of this study predate the infection). Cell type and time point are not known. Specimen: PBMCs or a T cell subset sorted from them (not recorded which). CDR3 nucleotide sequence: TGCAGTGCTACCGGACAGGGCACAGATACGCAGTATTTT. Translated: CSATGQGTDTQYF.